Listed here is a single TCR beta chain. Its antigen is currently unknown. This sample was included in a study of T cell responses to AZD1222 COVID-19 vaccine. Whole-study context: Analysis merged second doses at about 4 or about 12 weeks. Study findings and constraints: Regions 160-218 and 743-854 held dominance among vaccine-associated CD4 TCRs, which spanned spike.

Only in-frame clones appear in the TCRdb table, and some are missing; sequencing was by immunoSEQ multiplex PCR. The sample carries about 140,000 clones, roughly 90% recorded once. The germline V gene encodes CDR1 SGHRS and CDR2 YFSETQ. There are 14 residues in the CDR3. Trimming pared 6 bases from V and 2 bases from J, leaving 14 bases between. The TCR was taken from an adult in good health. The chain combines TRBV5-1 with TRBJ1-1; no definite D call. The sample consisted of peripheral blood, taken on day 0 of AZD1222 vaccination. The chain's CDR3 is CASTLQGDNTEAFF. In nucleotides, the CDR3 is TGCGCCAGCACCCTCCAAGGAGATAACACTGAAGCTTTCTTT.